The present TCR beta chain was sequenced within a study of T cell repertoires in cytomegalovirus infection (dated by TCRdb to between 2018 and 2021). A note on the overall study: Donor HLA type was relevant to the analysis, because carriage of CMV infection together with the matching HLA type was indicated by public TCR beta signatures. Broader findings and caveats from the paper: The ex vivo response was dominated by HLA-C-restricted CMV-specific TCR beta clonotypes, which also provided the single most frequent clonotype in two of eight donors. Cumulative frequency of public TCR beta family members discriminated carriers of CMV infection plus the relevant HLA type in this cohort and an independent approximately 370-donor cohort.

With respect to this clonotype: This clone's antigen is unknown. Within one base of it there is no much larger clone, and no base qualities were kept.

TCRdb records Illumina HiSeq 1500 as the sequencer. The public reads were reprocessed in TCRdb via fastp at Q25 and MiXCR, keeping in-frame beta chains. Each entry merges the rows of one CDR3 protein and shows their most common DNA and genes. Recorded for this sample are approximately 700,000 distinct CDR3 sequences; less than 40% of them occurred a single time. More than 2.5% of the sample is in the top ten clones. CDR1 is given as LNHDA and CDR2 as SQIVND, both from the germline V gene (reference sequence). Trimming leaves V shorter by 2 bases and J shorter by 2 bases, with the junction holding 9 bases beyond the gene matches. The CDR3, from cysteine to phenylalanine, totals 17 residues. The entry retains the CDR3 DNA only, 51 bases that are in frame from base 1.

The sequence derives from a human donor in good health (CMV status not recorded). Some clones in this sample may be carry-over from other donors' samples. Input material: PBMCs. Recombination joined TRBV19 with TRBJ2-7; the junction holds 10 bases that match TRBD2. The DNA sequence follows: TGTGCCAGTAGTATACGGCGTGGTAGCGGGAGGACCTACGAGCAGTACTTC. Translated, this is CASSIRRGSGRTYEQYF.